These T cell receptor beta chains were read from a single sample in a study of blood T cells in healthy people across ages. TCRdb used MiXCR to reprocess the 5' RACE reads, holding one entry per CDR3 protein. The sample holds over 500,000 distinct CDR3 sequences; about a quarter are singletons and the top ten take 3% to 4%. The same data also contributed to another study, on T cells of mothers and their children.

Sample: blood. These TCRs come from a boy aged 2-9 years in good health. The CDR3 runs from the conserved cysteine through the conserved F or W.

CDR3aa	v_gene	j_gene
CSVEDHRGITYEQYF	TRBV29-1	TRBJ2-7
CASSPQGGDTEAFF	TRBV18	TRBJ1-1
CASSQERLAQSTDTQYF	TRBV4-2	TRBJ2-3
CASSLGQARPGTEAFF	TRBV7-2	TRBJ1-1
CASSIVHQGTGELFF	TRBV18	TRBJ2-2
CASSDPFQLNNEQFF	TRBV7-2	NA
CASRPRDRGIYEQYF	TRBV27	TRBJ2-7
CASSYSAGDKGQPQHF	TRBV6-5	TRBJ1-5
CASSQDIQGGGQETQYF	TRBV4-3	TRBJ2-5
CSALGWGVNQPQHF	TRBV20-1	TRBJ1-5
CASSGSLNYGYTF	TRBV25-1	TRBJ1-2
CASSYALAVPQETQYF	TRBV6-5	TRBJ2-5
CASSGTGDSYEQYF	TRBV5-6	TRBJ2-7
CASGDTGYSPLHF	TRBV12-3/TRBV12-4	TRBJ1-6
CASSPRAYNEQFF	TRBV27	TRBJ2-1
CSVESLAKNIQYF	TRBV20-1	TRBJ2-4
CAIPPDRDYEQYF	TRBV10-3	TRBJ2-7
CASSYKGGIYEQYF	TRBV6-2/TRBV6-3	TRBJ2-7
CASSQALRPDTQYF	TRBV3-1	TRBJ2-3
CATSDWTAETYEQYF	TRBV24-1	TRBJ2-7
CATSEGAGLQETQYF	TRBV24-1	TRBJ2-5
CASQTQGNTGGYTF	TRBV6-6	TRBJ1-2
CASSLWWERADTQYF	TRBV7-2	TRBJ2-3
CSARVPSGGARETQYF	TRBV20-1	TRBJ2-5
CSVEGDRGYNEQFF	TRBV29-1	TRBJ2-1
CASSERAYQPQHF	TRBV27	TRBJ1-5